A selection of T cell receptor beta chains follows, all from one sample in a study of T cells in Graves' hyperthyroidism and ophthalmopathy. TCRdb called the multiplex PCR reads again in MiXCR, with one record for every CDR3 protein. The sample has around 350,000 distinct CDR3 sequences; about 16% are singletons. Sample: blood. The source of these receptors is a woman aged 60 to 75 with Graves' ophthalmopathy. Each CDR3 is given with its conserved first and last residue. Each record gives: D gene, V gene, J gene, CDR3 protein. A D gene is named only where the DNA matches it firmly.

D gene: TRBD1; V gene: TRBV5-1; J gene: TRBJ1-2; CDR3 protein: CASSLIPGQGRDESNYGYTF
D gene: .; V gene: TRBV18; J gene: TRBJ1-1; CDR3 protein: CASSPRVASWGTEAFF
D gene: .; V gene: TRBV5-6; J gene: TRBJ2-3; CDR3 protein: CASSNRLGPSTDTQYF
D gene: .; V gene: TRBV7-2; J gene: TRBJ2-1; CDR3 protein: CARQWGGLTYNEQFF
D gene: .; V gene: TRBV28; J gene: TRBJ2-2; CDR3 protein: CATSGSGEGTGELFF
D gene: TRBD1; V gene: TRBV10-3; J gene: TRBJ2-6; CDR3 protein: CAISDRGRSGANVLTF
D gene: .; V gene: TRBV7-6; J gene: TRBJ2-5; CDR3 protein: CASSLTYSQETQYF
D gene: .; V gene: TRBV5-1; J gene: TRBJ2-2; CDR3 protein: CASSLVGTTNTGELFF
D gene: .; V gene: TRBV12-5; J gene: TRBJ2-1; CDR3 protein: CASGLVPSGLHNEQFF
D gene: .; V gene: TRBV7-3; J gene: TRBJ2-1; CDR3 protein: CASSDGGGNEQSF
D gene: TRBD1; V gene: TRBV5-1; J gene: TRBJ1-1; CDR3 protein: CASSGTAEAFF
D gene: .; V gene: TRBV9; J gene: TRBJ2-1; CDR3 protein: CASSVGADYNEQFF
D gene: TRBD2; V gene: TRBV5-1; J gene: TRBJ2-1; CDR3 protein: CASSLAGGSHEQFF
D gene: TRBD1; V gene: TRBV5-1; J gene: TRBJ2-2; CDR3 protein: CASSSRQGASTGELFF
D gene: TRBD1; V gene: TRBV12-3/TRBV12-4; J gene: TRBJ1-5; CDR3 protein: CASSRRQGSGQPQHF
D gene: TRBD1; V gene: TRBV6-2/TRBV6-3; J gene: TRBJ1-6; CDR3 protein: CASTGTGAIMGPLHF
D gene: TRBD1; V gene: TRBV12-3/TRBV12-4; J gene: TRBJ1-1; CDR3 protein: CASSQGQGAPVATEAFF
D gene: .; V gene: TRBV28; J gene: TRBJ1-1; CDR3 protein: CASSLFFMSGEALF
D gene: .; V gene: TRBV20-1; J gene: TRBJ1-2; CDR3 protein: CSARDNGTYGYTF
D gene: .; V gene: TRBV6-1; J gene: TRBJ2-7; CDR3 protein: CASTEGLFTYEQYF
D gene: TRBD2; V gene: TRBV2; J gene: TRBJ2-7; CDR3 protein: CASTDGLAGAHYEQYF
D gene: TRBD2; V gene: TRBV20-1; J gene: TRBJ2-7; CDR3 protein: CSARGLALKEQYF
D gene: TRBD2; V gene: TRBV5-1; J gene: TRBJ2-1; CDR3 protein: CASSSSLAGAYNEQFF
D gene: .; V gene: TRBV27; J gene: TRBJ2-1; CDR3 protein: CASSLQQTYNEQFF
D gene: TRBD2; V gene: TRBV7-2; J gene: TRBJ2-5; CDR3 protein: CASSPLGTSGRAGETQYF
D gene: .; V gene: TRBV7-9; J gene: TRBJ2-5; CDR3 protein: CASSAPRGFSETQYF
D gene: .; V gene: TRBV6-1; J gene: TRBJ1-2; CDR3 protein: CASFTGGNYGYTF
D gene: .; V gene: TRBV27; J gene: TRBJ2-3; CDR3 protein: CASSFSQVGRRDTQYF
D gene: .; V gene: TRBV3-1; J gene: TRBJ2-7; CDR3 protein: CASSQGRELAGEQYF
D gene: .; V gene: TRBV5-1; J gene: TRBJ2-4; CDR3 protein: CASSLPIGVGDIQYF
D gene: .; V gene: TRBV20-1; J gene: TRBJ1-5; CDR3 protein: CSAPRKGGINQPQHF
D gene: .; V gene: TRBV20-1; J gene: TRBJ1-2; CDR3 protein: CSASPVSHGYTF
D gene: TRBD1; V gene: TRBV5-1; J gene: TRBJ2-1; CDR3 protein: CASSLGDRGLYNEQFF
D gene: TRBD1; V gene: TRBV5-8; J gene: TRBJ1-1; CDR3 protein: CASSFIQGATEAFF
D gene: TRBD2; V gene: TRBV5-1; J gene: TRBJ2-5; CDR3 protein: CASSLGHASGGKETQYF
D gene: TRBD2; V gene: TRBV5-5; J gene: TRBJ2-7; CDR3 protein: CASSRTTGTSYEQYF
D gene: TRBD2; V gene: TRBV28; J gene: TRBJ2-5; CDR3 protein: CASSLLLAGGGETQYF
D gene: .; V gene: TRBV18; J gene: TRBJ1-5; CDR3 protein: CASSTSRGNDQPQHF
D gene: TRBD2; V gene: TRBV7-3; J gene: TRBJ2-1; CDR3 protein: CASSLLGLAGTYNEQFF
D gene: .; V gene: TRBV12-3/TRBV12-4; J gene: TRBJ1-2; CDR3 protein: CASSPAADPFYGYTF
D gene: .; V gene: TRBV2; J gene: TRBJ1-6; CDR3 protein: CASIKGANNSPLHF
D gene: TRBD2; V gene: TRBV7-8; J gene: TRBJ2-7; CDR3 protein: CASSKSSGRDEQYF
D gene: TRBD2; V gene: TRBV7-2; J gene: TRBJ2-7; CDR3 protein: CASSPAGGGIHEQYF
D gene: .; V gene: TRBV3-1; J gene: TRBJ2-1; CDR3 protein: CASSFFLGENEQFF
D gene: .; V gene: TRBV20-1; J gene: TRBJ2-7; CDR3 protein: CSASRVEQYF
D gene: .; V gene: TRBV5-1; J gene: TRBJ2-2; CDR3 protein: CASSERISDTGELFF
D gene: .; V gene: TRBV9; J gene: TRBJ2-3; CDR3 protein: CAGSVGTILVTDTQYF
D gene: TRBD1; V gene: TRBV29-1; J gene: TRBJ2-1; CDR3 protein: CSAQPGGQGNNEQFF
D gene: TRBD1; V gene: TRBV5-5; J gene: TRBJ2-1; CDR3 protein: CASTRTGYNEQFF
D gene: TRBD1; V gene: TRBV20-1; J gene: TRBJ1-5; CDR3 protein: CSARDLRSGVGQLNQPQHF
D gene: .; V gene: TRBV5-1; J gene: TRBJ1-3; CDR3 protein: CASSWMSGNSGNTIYF
D gene: .; V gene: TRBV10-3; J gene: TRBJ2-1; CDR3 protein: CAIGGTDAWNEQFF
D gene: .; V gene: TRBV28; J gene: TRBJ1-1; CDR3 protein: CASSLQQGPYTEAFF
D gene: TRBD2; V gene: TRBV2; J gene: TRBJ2-1; CDR3 protein: CASRKLAGGPSLSSYNEQFF
D gene: .; V gene: TRBV10-3; J gene: TRBJ2-5; CDR3 protein: CAINPDNQGTQYF
D gene: .; V gene: TRBV6-5; J gene: TRBJ2-6; CDR3 protein: CASSYSRHGEGANVLTF
D gene: .; V gene: TRBV14; J gene: TRBJ2-7; CDR3 protein: CASSQRHSYSYEQYF
D gene: TRBD2; V gene: TRBV5-1; J gene: TRBJ2-1; CDR3 protein: CASSLDTGGRAGNEQFF
D gene: .; V gene: TRBV29-1; J gene: TRBJ2-5; CDR3 protein: CSVEKRVGEIQYF